This T cell receptor beta chain was recovered during a study of blood T cell repertoires in COVID-19. Study as a whole: The United States, Italy and Spain were the sources of the acute and convalescent COVID-19 samples. In each case, the material was cDNA or gDNA derived from T cells, B-cell-depleted T cells, or PBMCs.

Clones were read by immunoSEQ multiplex PCR, and TCRdb kept only the in-frame ones, dropping some. Seen here are 300,000 to 400,000 clones, about 89% observed once, and the top ten hold 5.2%. Two negative PCRs, clearance, or symptom resolution had been documented for recovered Cohort 3 donors. CDR3 size: 15 residues. Germline-derived CDR1 and CDR2 are MDHEN and SYDVKM. V lost 6 bases, J lost 5 bases, and 19 bases lay in between. Sequencing input: PBMCs or T cells enriched from blood (not recorded which). This sequence joins TRBV28 and TRBJ2-5, with D possibly matching TRBD2 (6 bases). The TCR originated in a man aged 60 to 75 who had recovered from COVID-19. CDR3 coding DNA: TGTGCCAGCAGCCGCGGGGACGGAGGGTGGGAGACCCAGTACTTC. Protein product: CASSRGDGGWETQYF.